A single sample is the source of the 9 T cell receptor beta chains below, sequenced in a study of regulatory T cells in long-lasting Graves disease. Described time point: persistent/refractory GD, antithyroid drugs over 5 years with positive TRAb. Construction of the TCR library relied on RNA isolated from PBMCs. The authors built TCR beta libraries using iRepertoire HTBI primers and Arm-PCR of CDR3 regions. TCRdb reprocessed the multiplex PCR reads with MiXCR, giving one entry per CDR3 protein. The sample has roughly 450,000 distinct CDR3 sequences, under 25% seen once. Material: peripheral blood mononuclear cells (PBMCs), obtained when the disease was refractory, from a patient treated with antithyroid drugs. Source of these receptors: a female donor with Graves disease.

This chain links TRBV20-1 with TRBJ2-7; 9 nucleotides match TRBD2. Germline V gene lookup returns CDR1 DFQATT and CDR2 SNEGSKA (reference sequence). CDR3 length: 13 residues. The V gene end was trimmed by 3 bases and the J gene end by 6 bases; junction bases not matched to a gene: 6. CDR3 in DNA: TGCAGTGCTAGTGGTAGCGGGAGTCGCGAGCAGTACTTC. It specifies CSASGSGSREQYF.

The CDR3 DNA reads as TGTGCCAGCAGCATAACCGGGACAGACTCCTACAATGAGCAGTTCTTC. It specifies CASSITGTDSYNEQFF. The J gene is TRBJ2-1, the V gene TRBV2; 7 nucleotides agree with TRBD1. Per the germline V gene, CDR1 is SNHLY and CDR2 is FYNNEI. This CDR3 is 16 amino acids long. The ends lost 6 bases at V and 0 bases at J; junction bases unmatched: 8. Full variable domain (remainder filled in from reference TRBV2 and TRBJ2-1): EPEVTQTPSHQVTQMGQEVILRCVPISNHLYFYWYRQILGQKVEFLVSFYNNEISEKSEIFDDQFSVERPDGSNFTLKIRSTKLEDSAMYFCASSITGTDSYNEQFFGPGTRLTVL.

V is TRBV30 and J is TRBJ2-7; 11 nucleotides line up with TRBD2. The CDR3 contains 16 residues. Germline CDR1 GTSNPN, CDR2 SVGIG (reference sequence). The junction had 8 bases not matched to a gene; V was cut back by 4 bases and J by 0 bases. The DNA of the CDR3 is TGTGCCTGGACTGAGGGCCTAGCGGGGGGCTCCTACGAGCAGTACTTC. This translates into CAWTEGLAGGSYEQYF. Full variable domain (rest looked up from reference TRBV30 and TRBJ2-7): SQTIHQWPATLVQPVGSPLSLECTVEGTSNPNLYWYRQAAGRGLQLLFYSVGIGQISSEVPQNLSASRPQDRQFILSSKKLLLSDSGFYLCAWTEGLAGGSYEQYFGPGTRLTVT.

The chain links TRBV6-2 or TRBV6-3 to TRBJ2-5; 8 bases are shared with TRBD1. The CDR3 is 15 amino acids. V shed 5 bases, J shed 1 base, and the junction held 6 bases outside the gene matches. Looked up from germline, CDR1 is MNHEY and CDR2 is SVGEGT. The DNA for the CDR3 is TGTGCCAGCAGTGCCGACAGGGGAATCCAAGAGACCCAGTACTTC. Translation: CASSADRGIQETQYF.

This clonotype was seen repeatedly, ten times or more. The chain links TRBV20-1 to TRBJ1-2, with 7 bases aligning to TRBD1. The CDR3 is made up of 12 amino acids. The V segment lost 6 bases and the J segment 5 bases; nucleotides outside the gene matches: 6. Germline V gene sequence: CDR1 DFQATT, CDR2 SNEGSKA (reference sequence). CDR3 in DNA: TGCAGTGCCCGGACAGGTTCATATGGCTACACCTTC. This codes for CSARTGSYGYTF.

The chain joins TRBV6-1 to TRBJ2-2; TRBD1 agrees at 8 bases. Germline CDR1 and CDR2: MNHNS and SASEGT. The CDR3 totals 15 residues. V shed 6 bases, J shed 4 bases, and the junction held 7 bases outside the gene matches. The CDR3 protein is CASRNTGGRTGELFF. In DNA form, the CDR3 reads TGTGCCAGCAGAAACACAGGGGGACGCACCGGGGAGCTGTTTTTT.

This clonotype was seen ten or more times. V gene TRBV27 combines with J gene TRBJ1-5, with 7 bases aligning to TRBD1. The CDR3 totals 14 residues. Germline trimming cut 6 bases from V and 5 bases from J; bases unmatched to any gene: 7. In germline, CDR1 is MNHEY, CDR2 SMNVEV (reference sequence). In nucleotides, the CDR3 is TGTGCCAGCAGCCCCGACAGGGAGGATCAGCCCCAGCATTTT. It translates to CASSPDREDQPQHF.

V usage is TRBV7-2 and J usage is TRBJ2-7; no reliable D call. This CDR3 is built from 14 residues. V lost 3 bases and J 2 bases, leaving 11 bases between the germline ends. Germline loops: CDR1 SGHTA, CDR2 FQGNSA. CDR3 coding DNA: TGTGCCAGCAGCTTGTGGCAGGCTGCCTACGAGCAGTACTTC. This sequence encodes CASSLWQAAYEQYF.

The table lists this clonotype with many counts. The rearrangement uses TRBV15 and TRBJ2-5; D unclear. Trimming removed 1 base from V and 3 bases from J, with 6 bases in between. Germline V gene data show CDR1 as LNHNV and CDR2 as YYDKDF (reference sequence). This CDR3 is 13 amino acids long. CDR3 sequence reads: CATSRGGEETQYF. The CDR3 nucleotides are TGTGCCACCAGCAGAGGAGGAGAAGAGACCCAGTACTTC.